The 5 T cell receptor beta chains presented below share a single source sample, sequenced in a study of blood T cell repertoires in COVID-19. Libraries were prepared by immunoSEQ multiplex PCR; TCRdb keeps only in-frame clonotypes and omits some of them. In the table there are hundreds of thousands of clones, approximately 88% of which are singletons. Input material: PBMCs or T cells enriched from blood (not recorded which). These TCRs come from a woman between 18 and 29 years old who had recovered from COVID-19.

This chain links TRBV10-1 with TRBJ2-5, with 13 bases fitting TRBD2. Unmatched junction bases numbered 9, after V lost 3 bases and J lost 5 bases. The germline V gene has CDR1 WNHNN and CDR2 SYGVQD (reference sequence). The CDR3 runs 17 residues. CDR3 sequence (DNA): TGCGCCAGCAGTGACTACACAGAGACTAGCGGGGGGGAGACCCAGTACTTC. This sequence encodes CASSDYTETSGGETQYF.

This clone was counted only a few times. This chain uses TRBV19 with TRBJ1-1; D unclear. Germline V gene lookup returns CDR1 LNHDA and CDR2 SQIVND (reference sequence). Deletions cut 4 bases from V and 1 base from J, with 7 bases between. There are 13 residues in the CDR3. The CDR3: CASSTMSNTEAFF. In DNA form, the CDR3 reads TGTGCCAGTAGTACTATGTCGAACACTGAAGCTTTCTTT.

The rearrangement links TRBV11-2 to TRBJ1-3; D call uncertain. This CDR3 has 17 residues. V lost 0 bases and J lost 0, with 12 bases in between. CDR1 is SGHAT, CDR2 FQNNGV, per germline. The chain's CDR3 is CASSLEGSQISGNTIYF. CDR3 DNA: TGTGCCAGCAGCTTAGAGGGCAGCCAAATCTCTGGAAACACCATATATTTT.

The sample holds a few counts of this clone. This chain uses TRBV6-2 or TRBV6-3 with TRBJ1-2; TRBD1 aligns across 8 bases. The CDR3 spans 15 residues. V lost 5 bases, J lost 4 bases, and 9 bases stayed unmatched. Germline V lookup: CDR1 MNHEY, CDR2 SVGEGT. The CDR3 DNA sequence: TGTGCCAGCAGTAGCCCAGGGGGCCGGGGCTATGGCTACACCTTC. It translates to CASSSPGGRGYGYTF.

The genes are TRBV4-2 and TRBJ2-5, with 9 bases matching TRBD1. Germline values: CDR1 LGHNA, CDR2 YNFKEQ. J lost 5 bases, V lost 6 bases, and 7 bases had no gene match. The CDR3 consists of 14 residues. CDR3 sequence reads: CASSKDRGWETQYF. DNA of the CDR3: TGTGCCAGCAGTAAGGACAGGGGTTGGGAGACCCAGTACTTC.